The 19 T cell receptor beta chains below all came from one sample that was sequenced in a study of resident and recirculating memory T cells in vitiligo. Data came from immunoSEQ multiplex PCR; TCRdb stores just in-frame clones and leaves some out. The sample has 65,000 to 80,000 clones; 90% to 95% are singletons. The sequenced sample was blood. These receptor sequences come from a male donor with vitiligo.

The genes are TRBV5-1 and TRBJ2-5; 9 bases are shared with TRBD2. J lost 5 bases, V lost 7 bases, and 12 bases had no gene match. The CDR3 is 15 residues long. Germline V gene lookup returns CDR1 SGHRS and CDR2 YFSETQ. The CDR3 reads CASLASGIQGETQYF. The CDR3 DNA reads TGCGCCAGCTTAGCTAGCGGGATTCAAGGGGAGACCCAGTACTTC.

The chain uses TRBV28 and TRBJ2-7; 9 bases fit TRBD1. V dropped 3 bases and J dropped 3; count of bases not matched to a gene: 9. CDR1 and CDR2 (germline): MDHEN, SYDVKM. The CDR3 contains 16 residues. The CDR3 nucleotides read TGTGCCAGCAGTTTCTTGGACAGGGGCCCTTTCTACGAGCAGTACTTC. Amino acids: CASSFLDRGPFYEQYF.

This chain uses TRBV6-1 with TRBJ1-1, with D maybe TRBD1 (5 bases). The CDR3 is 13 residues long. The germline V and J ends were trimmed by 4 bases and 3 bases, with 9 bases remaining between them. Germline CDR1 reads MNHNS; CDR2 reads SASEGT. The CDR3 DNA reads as TGTGCCAGCAGTGTATTCAGGGACACTGAAGCTTTCTTT. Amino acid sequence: CASSVFRDTEAFF.

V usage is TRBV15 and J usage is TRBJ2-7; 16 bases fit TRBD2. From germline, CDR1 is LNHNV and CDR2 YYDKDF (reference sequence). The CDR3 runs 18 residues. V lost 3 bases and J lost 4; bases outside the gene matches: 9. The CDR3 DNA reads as TGTGCCACCAGCAGCTCCGGGACTAGCGGGAGGGAGGTGTACGAGCAGTACTTC. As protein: CATSSSGTSGREVYEQYF.

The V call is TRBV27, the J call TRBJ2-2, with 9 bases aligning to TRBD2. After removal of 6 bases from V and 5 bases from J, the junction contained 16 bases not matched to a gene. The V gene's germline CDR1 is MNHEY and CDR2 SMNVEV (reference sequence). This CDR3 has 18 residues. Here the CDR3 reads CASSLGASGKVLTGELFF. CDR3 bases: TGTGCCAGCAGCCTAGGGGCTAGCGGGAAGGTCTTGACCGGGGAGCTGTTTTTT.

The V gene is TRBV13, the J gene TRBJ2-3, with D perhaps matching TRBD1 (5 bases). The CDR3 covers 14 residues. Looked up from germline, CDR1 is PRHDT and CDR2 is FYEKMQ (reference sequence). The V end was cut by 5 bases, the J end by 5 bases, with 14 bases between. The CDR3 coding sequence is TGTGCCAGCAGCCCAAGGGGCAGGGTAGATACGCAGTATTTT. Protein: CASSPRGRVDTQYF.

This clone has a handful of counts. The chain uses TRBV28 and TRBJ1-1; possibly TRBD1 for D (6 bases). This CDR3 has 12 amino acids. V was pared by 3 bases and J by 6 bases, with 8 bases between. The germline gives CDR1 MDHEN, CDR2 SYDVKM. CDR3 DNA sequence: TGTGCCAGCAGTTTGGACAGACCTGAAGCTTTCTTT. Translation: CASSLDRPEAFF.

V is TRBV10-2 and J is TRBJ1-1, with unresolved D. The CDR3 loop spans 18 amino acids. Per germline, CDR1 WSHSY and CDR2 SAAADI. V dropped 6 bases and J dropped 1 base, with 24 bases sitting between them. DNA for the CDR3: TGCGCCAGCAGGGCAGCGGGTATTCTGTCCCCTTCGAACACTGAAGCTTTCTTT. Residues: CASRAAGILSPSNTEAFF.

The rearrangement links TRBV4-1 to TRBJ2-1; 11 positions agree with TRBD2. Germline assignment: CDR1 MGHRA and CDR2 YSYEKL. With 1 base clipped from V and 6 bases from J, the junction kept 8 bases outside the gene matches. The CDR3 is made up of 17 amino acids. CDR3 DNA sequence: TGCGCCAGCAGCCAAGGCCCACTAGCGGGAGAAGGCAATGAGCAGTTCTTC. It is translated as CASSQGPLAGEGNEQFF.

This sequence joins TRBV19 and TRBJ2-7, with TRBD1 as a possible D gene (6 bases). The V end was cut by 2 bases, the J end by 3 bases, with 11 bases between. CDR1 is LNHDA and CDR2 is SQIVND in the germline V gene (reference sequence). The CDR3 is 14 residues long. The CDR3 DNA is TGTGCCAGTAGTATAATGACAGGCAACTACGAGCAGTACTTC. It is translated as CASSIMTGNYEQYF.

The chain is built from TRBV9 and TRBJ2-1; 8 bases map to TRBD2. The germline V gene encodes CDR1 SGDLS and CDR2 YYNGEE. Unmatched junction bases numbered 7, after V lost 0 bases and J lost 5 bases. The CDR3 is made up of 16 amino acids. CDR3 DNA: TGTGCCAGCAGCGTAGGGGGGCTAGCGGGCAACAATGAGCAGTTCTTC. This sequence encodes CASSVGGLAGNNEQFF. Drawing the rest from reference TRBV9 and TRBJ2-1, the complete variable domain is DSGVTQTPKHLITATGQRVTLRCSPRSGDLSVYWYQQSLDQGLQFLIQYYNGEERAKGNILERFSAQQFPDLHSELNLSSLELGDSALYFCASSVGGLAGNNEQFFGPGTRLTVL.

CDR3 sequence: CASSGRGMRNEQFF. The CDR3 region has the DNA TGTGCCAGCAGCGGCAGAGGGATGAGGAATGAGCAGTTCTTC. The rearrangement uses TRBV9 and TRBJ2-1; D is perhaps TRBD2 (5 bases). The length of the CDR3 is 14 residues. Trimming took off 3 bases at V and 7 bases at J, with 14 bases between the two ends. CDR1 is SGDLS and CDR2 is YYNGEE in the germline V gene.

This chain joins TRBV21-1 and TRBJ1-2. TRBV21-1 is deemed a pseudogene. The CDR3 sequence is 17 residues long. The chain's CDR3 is CASSKDRSRGGDYGYTF. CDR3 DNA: TGTGCCAGCAGCAAGGACCGCTCGAGGGGGGGAGACTATGGCTACACCTTC.

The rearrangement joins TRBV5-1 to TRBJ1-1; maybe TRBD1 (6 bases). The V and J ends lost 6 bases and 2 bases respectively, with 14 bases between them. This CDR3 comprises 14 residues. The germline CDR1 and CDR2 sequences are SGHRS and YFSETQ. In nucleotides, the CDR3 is TGCGCCAGCACCCCCATGGGGGCCAACACTGAAGCTTTCTTT. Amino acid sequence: CASTPMGANTEAFF.

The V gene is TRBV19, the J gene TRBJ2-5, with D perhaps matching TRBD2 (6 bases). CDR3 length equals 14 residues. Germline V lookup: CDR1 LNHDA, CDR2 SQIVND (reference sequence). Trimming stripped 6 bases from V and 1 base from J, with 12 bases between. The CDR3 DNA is TGTGCCAGTAGCCGCGGGACCAGCCAAGAGACCCAGTACTTC. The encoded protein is CASSRGTSQETQYF.

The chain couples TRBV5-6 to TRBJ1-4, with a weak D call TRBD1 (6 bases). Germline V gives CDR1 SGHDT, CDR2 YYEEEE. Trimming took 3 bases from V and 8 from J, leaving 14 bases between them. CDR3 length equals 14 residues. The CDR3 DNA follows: TGTGCCAGCAGCTCAACAGGGTATGGGGAAAAACTGTTTTTT. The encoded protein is CASSSTGYGEKLFF.

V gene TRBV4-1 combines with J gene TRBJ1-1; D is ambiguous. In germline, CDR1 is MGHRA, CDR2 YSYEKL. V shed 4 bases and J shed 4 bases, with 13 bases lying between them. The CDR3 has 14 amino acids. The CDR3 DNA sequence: TGCGCCAGCAGCCGCCCCGGGGTAACCACTGAAGCTTTCTTT. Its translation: CASSRPGVTTEAFF.

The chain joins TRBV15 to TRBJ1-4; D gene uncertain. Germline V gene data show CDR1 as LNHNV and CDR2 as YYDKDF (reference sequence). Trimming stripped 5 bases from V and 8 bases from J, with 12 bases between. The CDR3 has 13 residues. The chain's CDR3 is CATSYRLEEKLFF. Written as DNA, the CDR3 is TGTGCCACCAGCTACCGGCTGGAGGAAAAACTGTTTTTT.

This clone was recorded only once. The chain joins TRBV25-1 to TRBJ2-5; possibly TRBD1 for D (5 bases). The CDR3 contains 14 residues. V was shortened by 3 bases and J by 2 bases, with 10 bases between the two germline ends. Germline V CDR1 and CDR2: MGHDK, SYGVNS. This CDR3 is CASSDPQDQETQYF. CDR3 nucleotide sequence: TGTGCCAGCAGTGATCCACAGGATCAAGAGACCCAGTACTTC.